The 25 T cell receptor beta chains below all came from one sample that was sequenced in a study of T cells in Graves' hyperthyroidism and ophthalmopathy. Amplified TCR beta CDR3 regions derived from RNA transcripts. Carried out on the TCR CDR3, a first-round RT-PCR used the HTBI primer set. TCRdb fed the multiplex PCR reads into MiXCR, producing one record per CDR3 protein. The profile covers around 580,000 distinct CDR3 sequences, with about half appearing a single time and around 8% taken by the ten largest. Sequencing was done on a sample of peripheral blood or thyroid tissue (not recorded which). The receptors come from a woman aged 18-29 years with Graves' hyperthyroidism.

The chain uses TRBV20-1 and TRBJ2-1, with 16 bases lining up with TRBD2. The junction had 7 bases not matched to a gene; V was cut back by 6 bases and J by 2 bases. This CDR3 has 17 residues. Per germline, CDR1 DFQATT and CDR2 SNEGSKA (reference sequence). The CDR3 spells CSAGEGTSGRAYNEQFF. DNA of the CDR3: TGCAGTGCAGGAGAGGGGACTAGCGGGAGGGCCTACAATGAGCAGTTCTTC.

Ten or more counts support this clonotype. The J gene is TRBJ2-7, the V gene TRBV9; tentatively, D is TRBD2 (6 bases). Germline V gene sequence: CDR1 SGDLS, CDR2 YYNGEE. V dropped 2 bases and J dropped 5 bases, with 17 bases sitting between them. The CDR3 is made up of 15 amino acids. CDR3 loop: CASSVAGSRGHEQYF. As DNA, the CDR3 is TGTGCCAGCAGCGTGGCGGGGAGTCGGGGACACGAGCAGTACTTC.

Worth noting for this clonotype: This CDR3 is missing its conserved last phenylalanine or tryptophan, likely due to a read error. The chain recombines TRBV5-1 with TRBJ2-1, with TRBD2 matching over 13 bases. After removal of 0 bases from V and 6 bases from J, the junction contained 6 bases not matched to a gene. Looked up from germline, CDR1 is SGHRS and CDR2 is YFSETQ. This CDR3 comprises 17 residues. In DNA form, the CDR3 reads TGCGCCAGCAGCTTGGGCGGGGGACTAGCGGGACTCAATGAGCAGTTCCTC. It codes for CASSLGGGLAGLNEQFL.

This clonotype was recorded many times. The chain couples TRBV3-1 to TRBJ1-1, with D maybe TRBD1 (6 bases). The V end was cut by 1 base, the J end by 4 bases, with 10 bases between. Germline V CDR1 and CDR2: LGHDT, YNNKEL (reference sequence). The CDR3 is made up of 14 amino acids. CDR3 in DNA: TGTGCCAGCAGCCAAGCGGGGGCGATCACTGAAGCTTTCTTT. Translated, it gives CASSQAGAITEAFF.

V is TRBV7-9 and J is TRBJ1-3, with 7 bases fitting TRBD1. Germline CDR1 is SEHNR and CDR2 is FQNEAQ (reference sequence). V shed 7 bases and J 7 bases; nucleotides not matched to a gene: 4. This CDR3 is 12 amino acids long. In nucleotides, the CDR3 is TGTGCCAGCACGACAGGGATGAACACCATATATTTT. It yields the protein CASTTGMNTIYF.

This chain connects TRBV12-5 to TRBJ2-1, with D possibly matching TRBD2 (6 bases). Germline V lookup: CDR1 LGHNT, CDR2 FRNRAP. This CDR3 contains 12 residues. The V gene lost 0 bases and the J gene lost 10 bases, with 7 bases spanning the gap. The CDR3 here is CASGLVGGEQFF. Here the CDR3 DNA reads TGTGCTAGTGGTTTGGTAGGAGGGGAGCAGTTCTTC.

The genes are TRBV7-3 and TRBJ1-2; D unclear. The V end was cut by 6 bases, the J end by 0 bases, with 20 bases between. This CDR3 is built from 17 residues. Germline V gene sequence: CDR1 SGHTA, CDR2 FQGTGA. The CDR3 DNA reads as TGTGCCAGCAGTCCCACCGGGCTTTCCCAGACTAACTATGGCTACACCTTC. It specifies CASSPTGLSQTNYGYTF.

Notes on this clonotype: Since no conserved phenylalanine or tryptophan closes the CDR3, a read error is the likely cause. It is unclear where the CDR3 begins or ends on the DNA, so no DNA is shown, and the CDR3 is as TCRdb lists it. This chain links TRBV2 with TRBJ1-2; TRBD1, as called in the table, went unchecked against the DNA. Termini included, the CDR3 measures 8 amino acids. Germline V CDR1 and CDR2: SNHLY, FYNNEI. The CDR3 reads CASSEGGQ.

This clonotype was detected only once. The chain links TRBV29-1 to TRBJ1-2; D is unresolved. CDR3 length: 14 amino acids. Trimming stripped 2 bases from V and 6 bases from J, with 16 bases between. The V gene's germline CDR1 is SQVTM and CDR2 ANQGSEA. CDR3 protein: CSVENIGELHGYTF. In DNA, the CDR3 is TGCAGCGTTGAAAATATCGGGGAGCTCCATGGCTACACCTTC.

This clonotype appeared many times. The chain carries TRBV20-1 and TRBJ2-7; 8 bases align to TRBD2. V lost 2 bases, J lost 4 bases, and 10 bases stayed unmatched. Germline CDR1 reads DFQATT; CDR2 reads SNEGSKA (reference sequence). CDR3 length equals 15 residues. The CDR3 here is CSARKLGTSSYEQYF. In DNA, the CDR3 is TGCAGTGCTAGAAAACTCGGGACTAGTTCGTACGAGCAGTACTTC.

The rearrangement links TRBV15 to TRBJ1-2; D is ambiguous. V was pared by 3 bases and J by 2 bases, with 19 bases between. The CDR3 length is 17 residues. Germline V CDR1 and CDR2: LNHNV, YYDKDF (reference sequence). The CDR3 DNA reads TGTGCCACCAGCAGCCAAGTTGGAGCAAGAGTCAACTATGGCTACACCTTC. The encoded protein is CATSSQVGARVNYGYTF.

This chain connects TRBV20-1 to TRBJ1-1, with D possibly matching TRBD1 (5 bases). This CDR3 has 20 residues. The V end lost 3 bases, the J end lost 0 bases, and 29 bases lay between the germline ends. Per germline, CDR1 DFQATT and CDR2 SNEGSKA (reference sequence). The CDR3 coding sequence is TGCAGTGCTAGCTCCCTGACTAGGGGTGTGACCGGGACTGTGAACACTGAAGCTTTCTTT. Translating it yields CSASSLTRGVTGTVNTEAFF.

The chain joins TRBV6-1 to TRBJ1-4, with a tentative D call TRBD1 (5 bases). The V and J ends lost 1 base and 8 bases respectively, with 8 bases between them. Germline loops: CDR1 MNHNS, CDR2 SASEGT. The CDR3 sequence is 13 residues long. CDR3 region: CASSEVAGEKLFF. In DNA form, the CDR3 reads TGTGCCAGCAGTGAAGTTGCAGGGGAAAAACTGTTTTTT.

The table lists this clonotype with many counts. The rearrangement links TRBV7-8 to TRBJ1-2; D might be TRBD1 (6 bases). V was cut by 0 bases and J by 3 bases, with 8 bases left in between. The CDR3 has 14 amino acids. Looked up from germline, CDR1 is SGHVS and CDR2 is FQNEAQ. The CDR3 is CASSLARGHYGYTF. CDR3 DNA: TGTGCCAGCAGCTTAGCCAGGGGACACTATGGCTACACCTTC.

The chain joins TRBV29-1 to TRBJ1-2; D ambiguous. The CDR3 is made up of 11 amino acids. Germline V gene sequence: CDR1 SQVTM, CDR2 ANQGSEA. V was pared by 8 bases and J by 2 bases, with 9 bases between. The CDR3 region is CSLWENYGYTF. The CDR3 nucleotides are TGCAGCTTGTGGGAAAACTATGGCTACACCTTC.

The table lists this clonotype with many counts. The genes are TRBV2 and TRBJ2-7, with a weak D call TRBD2 (7 bases). The CDR3 covers 13 residues. V lost 6 bases and J 3 bases, leaving 12 bases between the germline ends. Germline CDR1 reads SNHLY; CDR2 reads FYNNEI. CDR3 sequence reads: CASRGGDNYEQYF. The DNA for the CDR3 is TGTGCCAGCAGGGGAGGGGACAACTACGAGCAGTACTTC.

This clonotype turned up a few times. The V call is TRBV2, the J call TRBJ1-3; the D is unclear. The V end lost 3 bases, the J end lost 7 bases, and 13 bases lay between the germline ends. Germline V lookup: CDR1 SNHLY, CDR2 FYNNEI. The CDR3 is 14 residues long. The CDR3 spells CASSETASGNTIYF. The DNA of the CDR3 is TGTGCCAGCAGTGAGACGGCTAGCGGTAACACCATATATTTT.

Regarding this clonotype: This may be a read error, as it is one base from a much larger clone. V gene TRBV7-2 combines with J gene TRBJ2-5; possible D gene TRBD1, 6 bases. The V end was cut by 6 bases, the J end by 1 base, with 12 bases between. This CDR3 is built from 14 residues. Germline CDR1 reads SGHTA; CDR2 reads FQGNSA. The CDR3: CASRPRTAQETQYF. The CDR3 region has the DNA TGTGCCAGCAGGCCAAGGACAGCCCAAGAGACCCAGTACTTC.

V usage is TRBV20-1 and J usage is TRBJ1-2, with 7 nucleotides matching TRBD1. Trimming cost V 6 bases and J 4 bases; bases outside gene matches: 14. Looked up from germline, CDR1 is DFQATT and CDR2 is SNEGSKA (reference sequence). CDR3 length: 15 amino acids. The CDR3 DNA follows: TGCAGTGCCACCAGCAGAGAGACAGGGCGCTATGGCTACACCTTC. It specifies CSATSRETGRYGYTF.

This clonotype was observed a handful of times. The V call is TRBV29-1, the J call TRBJ2-6; 9 bases align to TRBD2. Trimming removed 3 bases from V and 15 bases from J; junction bases left unmatched: 3. Germline CDR1 SQVTM, CDR2 ANQGSEA. The CDR3 contains 11 residues. The CDR3 reads CSVEATSGLTF. Here the CDR3 DNA reads TGCAGCGTTGAGGCGACTAGCGGCCTGACTTTC.

This clonotype has at least ten counts. The rearrangement joins TRBV2 to TRBJ1-1, with D uncertain. The length of the CDR3 is 11 residues. V lost 3 bases and J lost 7, with 6 bases in between. CDR1 and CDR2 (germline): SNHLY, FYNNEI. The CDR3 is CASSEASEAFF. The DNA for the CDR3 is TGTGCCAGCAGTGAGGCAAGTGAAGCTTTCTTT.

To note about this clonotype: Germline is not matched at one junction end, which may reflect a read error. J is TRBJ2-6 and V is TRBV29-1, with 7 nucleotides matching TRBD1. Germline CDR1 and CDR2: SQVTM and ANQGSEA. The CDR3 totals 15 residues. Here the CDR3 DNA reads TGCAGCGTTCAAGAGGGGGCGACAGGGGCCAACGTCCTGACTTTC. It yields the protein CSVQEGATGANVLTF.

This clonotype was seen ten or more times. V is TRBV10-3 and J is TRBJ1-1; D possibly corresponds to TRBD1 (6 bases). The CDR3 sequence is 15 residues long. With 3 bases removed from V and 1 base from J, the gap between germline ends came to 12 bases. The V gene's germline CDR1 is ENHRY and CDR2 SYGVKD. In DNA form, the CDR3 reads TGTGCCATCAGTGATCCGGGACACCAGAACACTGAAGCTTTCTTT. Its protein product is CAISDPGHQNTEAFF.

The chain couples TRBV20-1 to TRBJ2-5; D remains ambiguous. This CDR3 has 14 residues. The V and J ends lost 0 bases and 3 bases respectively, with 11 bases between them. Per germline, CDR1 DFQATT and CDR2 SNEGSKA (reference sequence). CDR3 in DNA: TGCAGTGCTAGAGATCTGGCTATTGAAGAGACCCAGTACTTC. This sequence encodes CSARDLAIEETQYF.

As to this clonotype: At one of its ends the junction is not consistent with the germline gene, which may arise from a read error. The rearrangement joins TRBV7-2 to TRBJ2-6; D might be TRBD2 (6 bases). This CDR3 comprises 14 residues. The V gene's germline CDR1 is SGHTA and CDR2 FQGNSA. The DNA of the CDR3 is TGTGCCAGCAGCTTAGGGCCCGGGGGCAACGTCCTGACTTTC. Its protein is CASSLGPGGNVLTF.